One and the same sample provided the 10 T cell receptor beta chains below, sequenced in a study of breast tumors, draining lymph nodes, adjacent tissues. TCRdb processed the multiplex PCR reads anew with MiXCR; each CDR3 protein has one entry. The table includes under 80,000 distinct CDR3 sequences, less than 45% detected once. The specimen sequenced was breast tumor tissue. Receptor source: a female donor with breast cancer. Some clones in this sample may be carry-over from other donors' samples.

This clonotype was recorded many times. This sequence joins TRBV19 and TRBJ2-2; D ambiguous. Germline assignment: CDR1 LNHDA and CDR2 SQIVND (reference sequence). The CDR3 totals 13 residues. V was cut by 1 base and J by 6 bases, with 6 bases left in between. Here the CDR3 DNA reads TGTGCCAGTAGTATAGTACCCGCCGGGGAGCTGTTTTTT. This encodes CASSIVPAGELFF.

The chain couples TRBV11-3 to TRBJ1-1; 12 bases are shared with TRBD1. Germline V gives CDR1 SGHNT, CDR2 YENEEA. With 5 bases clipped from V and 0 bases from J, the junction kept 4 bases outside the gene matches. CDR3 length equals 16 residues. CDR3: CASSGGQGAMNTEAFF. DNA for the CDR3: TGTGCCAGCAGCGGGGGACAGGGGGCGATGAACACTGAAGCTTTCTTT.

V usage is TRBV20-1 and J usage is TRBJ1-1; D is ambiguous. Germline V gene data show CDR1 as DFQATT and CDR2 as SNEGSKA (reference sequence). There are 13 residues in the CDR3. Trimming left V 3 bases short and J 1 base short, with 9 bases between. This CDR3 reads CSAREQPNTEAFF. For the CDR3, the DNA is TGCAGTGCTAGGGAACAGCCGAACACTGAAGCTTTCTTT.

The V call is TRBV12-3 or TRBV12-4, the J call TRBJ2-2; 8 positions match TRBD1. The CDR3 sequence is 13 residues long. The junction had 3 bases not matched to a gene; V was cut back by 4 bases and J by 8 bases. Written as DNA, the CDR3 is TGTGCCAGCAGTTCTCGGGACAGGGGGGAGCTGTTTTTT. Its protein is CASSSRDRGELFF.

Points on this clonotype: A much larger clone lies one base from this, so it may be a read error. The chain recombines TRBV5-6 with TRBJ1-2; D is unresolved. Germline loops: CDR1 SGHDT, CDR2 YYEEEE. CDR3 length: 13 residues. V gave up 2 bases and J gave up 4 bases, with 9 bases separating them. CDR3 protein: CASSFYGTYGYTF. CDR3 sequence (DNA): TGTGCCAGCAGCTTTTATGGTACCTATGGCTACACCTTC.

The sample holds many counts of this clonotype. CDR3 bases: TGTGCCAGCAGTTACAGGGGGTTAGGGCAAGAGACCCAGTACTTC. Protein: CASSYRGLGQETQYF. The chain is built from TRBV6-5 and TRBJ2-5; TRBD1 is a possible D gene (6 bases). Germline V lookup: CDR1 MNHEY, CDR2 SVGAGI. The length of the CDR3 is 15 residues. Trimming shortened V by 2 bases and J by 2 bases, and 12 bases separated the two germline ends.

The rearrangement joins TRBV9 to TRBJ1-5; the D is unclear. CDR1 and CDR2 from the germline V gene are SGDLS and YYNGEE. The CDR3 spans 13 residues. The ends were cut back, 2 bases at V and 14 bases at J, with 17 bases in the middle. CDR3 nucleotide sequence: TGTGCCAGCAGCGTTAGTAGCGGGAGCCACGAGCATTTT. It is translated as CASSVSSGSHEHF.

V gene TRBV29-1 combines with J gene TRBJ2-7; 9 bases are shared with TRBD2. V was clipped by 8 bases and J by 5 bases; unmatched bases: 10. The CDR3 consists of 13 residues. In germline, CDR1 is SQVTM, CDR2 ANQGSEA. The CDR3 spells CSQDRVAGDEQYF. DNA of the CDR3: TGCAGCCAAGATCGGGTAGCGGGAGACGAGCAGTACTTC.

The chain combines TRBV7-6 with TRBJ2-2; D not certain. Germline V CDR1 and CDR2: SGHVS, FNYEAQ. V dropped 4 bases and J dropped 0 bases, with 9 bases sitting between them. This CDR3 contains 15 residues. The CDR3: CASSSDISNTGELFF. The DNA for the CDR3 is TGTGCCAGCAGCTCTGACATCTCGAACACCGGGGAGCTGTTTTTT.

This chain joins TRBV5-1 and TRBJ2-1; the D gene is possibly TRBD1 (6 bases). The CDR3 sequence is 16 residues long. Germline assignment: CDR1 SGHRS and CDR2 YFSETQ. Deletions cut 6 bases from V and 8 bases from J, with 24 bases between. The CDR3 here is CASTNHRVSSSDEQFF. The CDR3 region has the DNA TGCGCCAGCACTAATCACAGGGTCTCCTCTTCTGATGAGCAGTTCTTC.